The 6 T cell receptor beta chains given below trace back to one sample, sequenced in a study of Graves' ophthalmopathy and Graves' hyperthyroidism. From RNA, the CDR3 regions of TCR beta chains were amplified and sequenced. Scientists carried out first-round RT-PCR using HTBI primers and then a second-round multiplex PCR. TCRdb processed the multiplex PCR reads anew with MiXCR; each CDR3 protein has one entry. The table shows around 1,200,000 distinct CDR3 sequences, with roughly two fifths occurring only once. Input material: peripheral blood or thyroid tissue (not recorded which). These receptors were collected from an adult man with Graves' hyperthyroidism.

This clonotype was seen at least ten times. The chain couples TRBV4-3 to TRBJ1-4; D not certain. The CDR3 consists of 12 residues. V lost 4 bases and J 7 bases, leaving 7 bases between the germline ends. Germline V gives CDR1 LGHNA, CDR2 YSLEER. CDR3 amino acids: CASSRSSEKLFF. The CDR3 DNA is TGCGCCAGCAGCCGAAGCAGTGAAAAACTGTTTTTT.

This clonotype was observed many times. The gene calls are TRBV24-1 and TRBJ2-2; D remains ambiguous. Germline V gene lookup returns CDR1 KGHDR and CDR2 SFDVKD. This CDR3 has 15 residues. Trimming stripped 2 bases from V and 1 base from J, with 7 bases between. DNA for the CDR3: TGTGCCACCAGTGATTGGGTAAAGAACACCGGGGAGCTGTTTTTT. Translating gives CATSDWVKNTGELFF.

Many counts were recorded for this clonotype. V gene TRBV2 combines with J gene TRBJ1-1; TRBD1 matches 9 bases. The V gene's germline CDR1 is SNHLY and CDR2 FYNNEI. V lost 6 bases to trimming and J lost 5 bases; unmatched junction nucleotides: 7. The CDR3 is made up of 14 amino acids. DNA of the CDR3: TGTGCCAGCAGCCCGGACAGGGGTGGAACTGAAGCTTTCTTT. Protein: CASSPDRGGTEAFF.

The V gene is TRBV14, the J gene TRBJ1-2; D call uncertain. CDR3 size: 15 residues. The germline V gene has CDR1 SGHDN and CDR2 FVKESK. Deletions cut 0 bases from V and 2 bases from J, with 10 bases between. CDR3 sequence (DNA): TGTGCCAGCAGCCAAGATAAAGGGAGGAACTATGGCTACACCTTC. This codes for CASSQDKGRNYGYTF.

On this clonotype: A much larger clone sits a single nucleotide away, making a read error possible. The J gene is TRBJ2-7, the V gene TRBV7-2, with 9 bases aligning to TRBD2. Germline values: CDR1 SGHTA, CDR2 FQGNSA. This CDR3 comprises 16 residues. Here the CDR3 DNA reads TGTGTCAGCAGCTTCGGCATGCGGGGGGGCCCTCGCGAGCAGTACTTC. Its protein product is CVSSFGMRGGPREQYF.

In DNA, the CDR3 is TGTGCCAGCAGTTTATCCGGACAGGGTACCGGGGAGCTGTTTTTT. Translation: CASSLSGQGTGELFF. The V call is TRBV12-3 or TRBV12-4, the J call TRBJ2-2, with 8 nucleotides matching TRBD1. CDR3 length: 15 amino acids. Trimming removed 2 bases from V and 5 bases from J; junction bases left unmatched: 4.